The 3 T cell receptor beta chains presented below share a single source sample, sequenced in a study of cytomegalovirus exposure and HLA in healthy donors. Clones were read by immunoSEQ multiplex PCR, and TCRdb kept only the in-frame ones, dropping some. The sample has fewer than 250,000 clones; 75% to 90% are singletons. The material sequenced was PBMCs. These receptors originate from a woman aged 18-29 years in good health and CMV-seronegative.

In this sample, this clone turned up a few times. CDR3 in amino acids: CASSPQGGRDTQYF. The CDR3 DNA is TGTGCCAGCTCACCACAGGGGGGACGAGATACGCAGTATTTT. The J gene is TRBJ2-3, the V gene TRBV18, with D possibly called TRBD1 or TRBD2 (6 bases each). The CDR3 is 14 amino acids. CDR1 is KGHSH and CDR2 is LQKENI in the germline V gene. Trimming cost V 1 base and J 5 bases, with 10 bases left between them.

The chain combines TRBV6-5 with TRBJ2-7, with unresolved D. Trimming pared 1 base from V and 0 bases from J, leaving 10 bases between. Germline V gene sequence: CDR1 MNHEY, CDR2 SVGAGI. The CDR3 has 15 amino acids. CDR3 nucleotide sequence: TGTGCCAGCAGTTACTTCGGCAGGAGCTCCTACGAGCAGTACTTC. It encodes CASSYFGRSSYEQYF.

The CDR3 spells CATGGGNNEQFF. The CDR3 DNA sequence: TGTGCCACAGGGGGGGGGAACAATGAGCAGTTCTTC. V is TRBV28 and J is TRBJ2-1; perhaps D is TRBD1 or TRBD2 (7 bases each). Trimming took 10 bases from V and 5 from J, leaving 12 bases between them. The CDR3 length is 12 residues. Germline V gives CDR1 MDHEN, CDR2 SYDVKM. The whole variable domain, remainder taken from reference TRBV28 and TRBJ2-1, is DVKVTQSSRYLVKRTGEKVFLECVQDMDHENMFWYRQDPGLGLRLIYFSYDVKMKEKGDIPEGYSVSREKKERFSLILESASTNQTSMYLCATGGGNNEQFFGPGTRLTVL.